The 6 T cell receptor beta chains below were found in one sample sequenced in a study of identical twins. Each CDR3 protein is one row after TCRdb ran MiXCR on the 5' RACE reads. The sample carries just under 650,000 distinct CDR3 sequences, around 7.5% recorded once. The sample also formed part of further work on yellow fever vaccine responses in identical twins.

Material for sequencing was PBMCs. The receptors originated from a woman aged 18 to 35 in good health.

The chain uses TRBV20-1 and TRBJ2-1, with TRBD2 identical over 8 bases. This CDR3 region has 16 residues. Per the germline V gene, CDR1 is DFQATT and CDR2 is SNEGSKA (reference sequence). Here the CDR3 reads CCGKTYGGAIYNEQFF. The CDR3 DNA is TGCTGTGGCAAAACCTACGGGGGGGCCATTTACAATGAGCAGTTCTTC.

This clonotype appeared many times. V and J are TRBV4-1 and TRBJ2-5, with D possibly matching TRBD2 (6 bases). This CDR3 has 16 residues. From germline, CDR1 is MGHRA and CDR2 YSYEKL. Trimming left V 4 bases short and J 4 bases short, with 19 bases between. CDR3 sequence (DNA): TGCGCCAGCAGCCCCTCTATTCCGGGAGTTCGAGAGACCCAGTACTTC. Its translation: CASSPSIPGVRETQYF.

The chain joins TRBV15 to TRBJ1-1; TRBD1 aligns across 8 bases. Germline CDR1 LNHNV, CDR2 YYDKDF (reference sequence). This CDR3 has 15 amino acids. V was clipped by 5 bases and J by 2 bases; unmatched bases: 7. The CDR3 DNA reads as TGTGCCACCAGCCCGCTGGACAGGGCAAACACTGAAGCTTTCTTT. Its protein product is CATSPLDRANTEAFF.

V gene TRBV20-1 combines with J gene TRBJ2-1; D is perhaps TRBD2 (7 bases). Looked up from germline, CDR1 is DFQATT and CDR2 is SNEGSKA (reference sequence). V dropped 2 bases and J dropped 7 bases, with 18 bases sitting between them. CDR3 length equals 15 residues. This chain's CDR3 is CSARPTGGIGNEQFF. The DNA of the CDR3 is TGCAGTGCTAGACCGACGGGGGGCATCGGGAATGAGCAGTTCTTC.

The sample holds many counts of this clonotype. CDR3 DNA sequence: TGTGCCAGCAGCCAATCTGGGGGCTACGAGCAGTACTTC. This encodes CASSQSGGYEQYF. J is TRBJ2-7 and V is TRBV7-2, with D possibly being TRBD1 or TRBD2 (5 bases each). The CDR3 totals 13 residues. The V gene lost 5 bases and the J gene lost 3 bases, with 11 bases spanning the gap. Germline CDR1 and CDR2: SGHTA and FQGNSA.

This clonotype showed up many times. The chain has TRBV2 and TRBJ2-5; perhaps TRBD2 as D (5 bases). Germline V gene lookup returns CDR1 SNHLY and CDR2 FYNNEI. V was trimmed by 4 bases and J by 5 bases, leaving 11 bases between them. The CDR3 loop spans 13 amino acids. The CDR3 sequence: CASSGRLSETQYF. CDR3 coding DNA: TGTGCCAGCAGTGGGCGACTAAGTGAGACCCAGTACTTC.